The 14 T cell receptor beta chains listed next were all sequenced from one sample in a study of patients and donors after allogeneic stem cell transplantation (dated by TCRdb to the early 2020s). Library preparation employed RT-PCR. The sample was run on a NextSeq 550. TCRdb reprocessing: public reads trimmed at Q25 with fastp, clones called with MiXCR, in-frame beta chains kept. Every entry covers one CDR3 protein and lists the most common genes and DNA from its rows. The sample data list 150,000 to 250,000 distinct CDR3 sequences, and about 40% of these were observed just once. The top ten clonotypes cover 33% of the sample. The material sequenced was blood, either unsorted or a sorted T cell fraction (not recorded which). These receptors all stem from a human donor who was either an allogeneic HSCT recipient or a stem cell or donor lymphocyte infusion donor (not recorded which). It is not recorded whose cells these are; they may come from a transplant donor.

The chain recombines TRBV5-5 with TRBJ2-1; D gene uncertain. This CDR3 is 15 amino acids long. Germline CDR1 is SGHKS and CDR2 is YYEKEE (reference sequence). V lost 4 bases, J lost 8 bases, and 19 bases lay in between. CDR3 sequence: CASSMDGFRVDEQFF. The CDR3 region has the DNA TGTGCCAGCAGCATGGACGGATTTAGGGTCGATGAGCAGTTCTTC.

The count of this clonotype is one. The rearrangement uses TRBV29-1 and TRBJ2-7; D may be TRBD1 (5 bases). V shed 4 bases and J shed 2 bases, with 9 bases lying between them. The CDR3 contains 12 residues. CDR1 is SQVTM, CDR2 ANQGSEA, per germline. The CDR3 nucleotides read TGCAGCGTTGCCGACAGCGCCTACGAGCAGTACTTC. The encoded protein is CSVADSAYEQYF.

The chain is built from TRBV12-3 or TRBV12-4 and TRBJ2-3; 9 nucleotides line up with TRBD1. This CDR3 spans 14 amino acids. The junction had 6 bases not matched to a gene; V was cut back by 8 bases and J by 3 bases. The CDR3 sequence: CASLGQGRTDTQYF. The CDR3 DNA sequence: TGTGCCAGCCTCGGACAGGGGCGAACAGATACGCAGTATTTT.

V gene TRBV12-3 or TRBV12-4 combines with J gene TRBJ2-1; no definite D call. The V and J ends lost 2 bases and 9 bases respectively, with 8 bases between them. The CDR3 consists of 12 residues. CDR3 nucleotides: TGTGCCAGCAGTTTAAAAGCTGCTGAGCAGTTCTTC. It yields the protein CASSLKAAEQFF.

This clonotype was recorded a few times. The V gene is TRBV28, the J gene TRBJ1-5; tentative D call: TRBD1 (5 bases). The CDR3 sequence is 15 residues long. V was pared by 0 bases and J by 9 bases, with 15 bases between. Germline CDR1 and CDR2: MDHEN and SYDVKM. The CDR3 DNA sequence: TGTGCCAGCAGTTTATGGCCGGAGGGGACTCGGCCCCAGCATTTT. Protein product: CASSLWPEGTRPQHF.

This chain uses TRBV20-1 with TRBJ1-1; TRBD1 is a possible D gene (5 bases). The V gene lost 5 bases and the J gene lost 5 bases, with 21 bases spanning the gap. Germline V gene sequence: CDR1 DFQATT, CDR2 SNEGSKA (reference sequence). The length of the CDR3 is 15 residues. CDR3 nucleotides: TGCAGTGCTTGGCCGGGGGGGAGAGGACGGACTGAAGCTTTCTTT. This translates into CSAWPGGRGRTEAFF.

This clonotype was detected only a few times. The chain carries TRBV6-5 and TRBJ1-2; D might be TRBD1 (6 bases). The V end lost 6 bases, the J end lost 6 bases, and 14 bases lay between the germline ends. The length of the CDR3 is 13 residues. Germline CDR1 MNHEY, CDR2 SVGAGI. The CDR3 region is CASRPGTKNGYTF. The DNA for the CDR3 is TGTGCCAGCAGACCCGGGACAAAAAATGGCTACACCTTC.

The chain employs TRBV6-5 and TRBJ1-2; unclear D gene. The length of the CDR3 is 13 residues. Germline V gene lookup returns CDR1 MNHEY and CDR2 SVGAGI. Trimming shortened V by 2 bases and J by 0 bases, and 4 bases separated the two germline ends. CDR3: CASSYRSNYGYTF. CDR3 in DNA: TGTGCCAGCAGTTACCGGTCTAACTATGGCTACACCTTC.

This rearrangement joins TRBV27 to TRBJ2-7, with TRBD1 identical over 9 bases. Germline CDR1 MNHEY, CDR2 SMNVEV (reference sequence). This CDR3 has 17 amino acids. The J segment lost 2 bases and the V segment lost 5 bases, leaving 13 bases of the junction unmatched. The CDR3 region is CASSPLADRGFPYEQYF. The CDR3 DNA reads TGTGCCAGCAGTCCCCTGGCCGACAGGGGGTTCCCCTACGAGCAGTACTTC.

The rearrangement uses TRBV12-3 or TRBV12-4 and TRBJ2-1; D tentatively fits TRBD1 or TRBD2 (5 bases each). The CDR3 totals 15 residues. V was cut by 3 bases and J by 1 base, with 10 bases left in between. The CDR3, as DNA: TGTGCCAGCAGTTTTGAGGGGTATTCCTACAATGAGCAGTTCTTC. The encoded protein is CASSFEGYSYNEQFF.

CDR3 DNA sequence: TGCAGCGCAACAGGGGGCCCCGATACGCAGTATTTT. Its translation: CSATGGPDTQYF. The chain recombines TRBV29-1 with TRBJ2-3; 9 bases line up with TRBD1. Germline assignment: CDR1 SQVTM and CDR2 ANQGSEA. The CDR3 length is 12 residues. After removal of 7 bases from V and 6 bases from J, the junction contained 5 bases not matched to a gene.

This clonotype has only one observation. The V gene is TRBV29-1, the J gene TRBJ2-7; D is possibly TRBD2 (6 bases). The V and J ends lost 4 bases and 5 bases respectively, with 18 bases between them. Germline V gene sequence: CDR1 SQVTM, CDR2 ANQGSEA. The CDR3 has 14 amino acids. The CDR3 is CSVGSAGISNEQYF. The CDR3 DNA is TGCAGCGTTGGGTCGGCGGGAATTTCTAACGAGCAGTACTTC.

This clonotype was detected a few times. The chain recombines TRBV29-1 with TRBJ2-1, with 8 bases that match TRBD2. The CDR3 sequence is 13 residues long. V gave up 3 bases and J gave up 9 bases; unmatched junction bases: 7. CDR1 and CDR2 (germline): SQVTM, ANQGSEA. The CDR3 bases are TGCAGCGTTGACGGGAGGGGAACGGGTGAGCAGTTCTTC. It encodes CSVDGRGTGEQFF.

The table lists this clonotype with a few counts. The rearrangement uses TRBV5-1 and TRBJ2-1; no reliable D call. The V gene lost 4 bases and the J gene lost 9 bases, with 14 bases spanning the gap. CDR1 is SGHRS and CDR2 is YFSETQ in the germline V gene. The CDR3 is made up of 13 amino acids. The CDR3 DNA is TGCGCCAGCAGCCTGACAAGGGCAATTGAGCAGTTCTTC. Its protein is CASSLTRAIEQFF.